This T cell receptor beta chain was sequenced for a study of tumour-infiltrating T cells in Burkitt lymphoma. Study-level background: Repertoire clonality predicted overall and progression-free survival.

This clone came up a few times. Profiling relied on immunoSEQ multiplex PCR, and the TCRdb table lists in-frame clones only, not all of them. The sample includes some 4,000 clones, more than 13% of them seen just once. The sample was tumor tissue. This clonotype originated in a human donor with Burkitt lymphoma.

The CDR3 spells CASSQAHGYNQPQHF. The DNA of the CDR3 is TGCGCCAGCAGCCAAGCACACGGATACAATCAGCCCCAGCATTTT. The genes are TRBV4-1 and TRBJ1-5, with unresolved D. This CDR3 comprises 15 residues. V was shortened by 1 base and J by 3 bases, with 10 bases between the two germline ends. Germline V gene sequence: CDR1 MGHRA, CDR2 YSYEKL.